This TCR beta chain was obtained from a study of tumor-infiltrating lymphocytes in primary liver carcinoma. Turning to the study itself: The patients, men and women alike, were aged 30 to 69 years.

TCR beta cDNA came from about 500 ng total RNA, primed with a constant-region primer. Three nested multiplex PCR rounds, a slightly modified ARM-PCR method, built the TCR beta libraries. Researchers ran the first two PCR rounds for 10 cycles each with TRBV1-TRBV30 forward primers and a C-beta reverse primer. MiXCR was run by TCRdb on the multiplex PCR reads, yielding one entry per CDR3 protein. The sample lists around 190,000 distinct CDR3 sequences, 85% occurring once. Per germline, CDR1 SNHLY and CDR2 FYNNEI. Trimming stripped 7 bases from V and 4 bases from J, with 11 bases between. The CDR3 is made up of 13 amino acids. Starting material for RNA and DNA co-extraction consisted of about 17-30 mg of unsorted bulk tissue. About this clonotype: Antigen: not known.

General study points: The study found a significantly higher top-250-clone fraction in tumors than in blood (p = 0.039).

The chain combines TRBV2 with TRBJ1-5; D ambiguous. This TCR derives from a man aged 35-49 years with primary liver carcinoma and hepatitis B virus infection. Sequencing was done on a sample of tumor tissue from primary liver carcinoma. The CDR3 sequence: CASKSTGNQPQHF. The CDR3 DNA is TGTGCCAGCAAGTCTACCGGGAATCAGCCCCAGCATTTT.